This T cell receptor (beta chain) derives from a study of early T cells in non-severe SARS-CoV-2 infection. TCRdb passed the 5' RACE reads through MiXCR, listing each CDR3 protein once. Among approximately 57,000 distinct CDR3 sequences listed, around 13% were seen once. V gave up 3 bases and J gave up 7 bases; unmatched junction bases: 4. Per the germline V gene, CDR1 is KGHSH and CDR2 is LQKENI. CDR3 length: 14 amino acids. The table lists this clonotype with many counts. The sequencing sample was made of whole blood. The V call is TRBV18, the J call TRBJ1-4; the match to TRBD1 covers 8 bases. This receptor was identified in an adult who was a healthcare worker with PCR-confirmed SARS-CoV-2 infection or an uninfected control (not recorded which). CDR3 loop: CASSPGTGGEKLFF. DNA for the CDR3: TGTGCCAGCTCACCTGGGACAGGAGGTGAAAAACTGTTTTTT.